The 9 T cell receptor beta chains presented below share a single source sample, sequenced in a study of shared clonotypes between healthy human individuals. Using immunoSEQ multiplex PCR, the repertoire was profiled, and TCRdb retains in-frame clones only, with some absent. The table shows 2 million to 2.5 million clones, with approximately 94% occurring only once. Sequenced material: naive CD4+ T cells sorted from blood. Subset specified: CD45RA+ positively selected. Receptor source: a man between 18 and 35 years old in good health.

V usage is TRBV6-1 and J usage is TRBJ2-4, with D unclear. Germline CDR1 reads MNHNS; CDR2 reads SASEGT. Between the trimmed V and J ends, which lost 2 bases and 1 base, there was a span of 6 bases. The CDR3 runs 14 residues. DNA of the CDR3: TGTGCCAGCAGTGAAAGTGGGGCCAAAAACATTCAGTACTTC. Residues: CASSESGAKNIQYF.

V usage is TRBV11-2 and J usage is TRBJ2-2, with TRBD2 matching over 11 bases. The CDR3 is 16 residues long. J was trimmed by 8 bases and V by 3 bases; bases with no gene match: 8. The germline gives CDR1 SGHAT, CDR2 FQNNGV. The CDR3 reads CASSFSLAGGAGELFF. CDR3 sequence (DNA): TGTGCCAGCAGCTTTTCCCTAGCGGGAGGTGCGGGGGAGCTGTTTTTT.

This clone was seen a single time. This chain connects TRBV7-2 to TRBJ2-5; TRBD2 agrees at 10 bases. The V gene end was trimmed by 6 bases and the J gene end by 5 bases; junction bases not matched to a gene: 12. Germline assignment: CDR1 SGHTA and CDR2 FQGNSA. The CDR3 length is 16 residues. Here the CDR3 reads CASRRAGGLKGETQYF. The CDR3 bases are TGTGCCAGCAGGAGAGCGGGAGGGCTTAAAGGGGAGACCCAGTACTTC.

The CDR3 protein is CASSFPGAGETQYF. CDR3 sequence (DNA): TGTGCCAGCAGCTTCCCCGGGGCGGGGGAGACCCAGTACTTC. This chain connects TRBV5-6 to TRBJ2-5; tentatively, D is TRBD2 (6 bases). Germline values: CDR1 SGHDT, CDR2 YYEEEE. CDR3 length: 14 amino acids. Trimming took off 2 bases at V and 5 bases at J, with 13 bases between the two ends.

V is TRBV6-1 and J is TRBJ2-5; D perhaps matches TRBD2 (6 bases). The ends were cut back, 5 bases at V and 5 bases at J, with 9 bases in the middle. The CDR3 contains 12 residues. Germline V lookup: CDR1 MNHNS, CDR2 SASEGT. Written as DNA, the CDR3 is TGTGCCAGCAGTAAGGAGGGGGAGACCCAGTACTTC. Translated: CASSKEGETQYF.

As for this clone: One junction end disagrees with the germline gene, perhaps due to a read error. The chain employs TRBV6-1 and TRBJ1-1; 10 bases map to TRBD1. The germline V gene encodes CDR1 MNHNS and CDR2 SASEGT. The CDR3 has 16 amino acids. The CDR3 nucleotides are TGTGCCAGCAGGGAAGCCGGGACAGGGGAAGGAACTGAAGCTTTCTTT. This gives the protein CASREAGTGEGTEAFF.

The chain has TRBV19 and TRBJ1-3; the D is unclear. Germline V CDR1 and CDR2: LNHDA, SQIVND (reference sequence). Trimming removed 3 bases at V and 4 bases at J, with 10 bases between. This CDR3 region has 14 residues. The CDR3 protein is CASSMRGEGNTIYF. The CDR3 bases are TGTGCCAGTAGTATGCGGGGTGAAGGAAACACCATATATTTT.

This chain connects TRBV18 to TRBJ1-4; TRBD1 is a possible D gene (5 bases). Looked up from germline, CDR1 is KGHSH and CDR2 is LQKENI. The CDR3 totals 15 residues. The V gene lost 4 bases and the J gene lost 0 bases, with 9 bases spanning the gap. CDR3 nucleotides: TGTGCCAGCTCACGCCCAGGGTCAACTAATGAAAAACTGTTTTTT. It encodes CASSRPGSTNEKLFF.

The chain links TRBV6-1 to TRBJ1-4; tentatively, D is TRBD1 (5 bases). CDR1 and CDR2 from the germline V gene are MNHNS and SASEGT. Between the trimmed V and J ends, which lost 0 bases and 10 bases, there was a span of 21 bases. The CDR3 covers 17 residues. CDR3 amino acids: CASSEALTAVIGVKLFF. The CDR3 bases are TGTGCCAGCAGTGAAGCGCTGACAGCTGTTATCGGCGTAAAACTGTTTTTT.